These 20 T cell receptor beta chains were all obtained from the same sample, sequenced in a study of T cells in Graves' hyperthyroidism and ophthalmopathy. The investigators amplified TCR beta CDR3 regions from RNA transcripts. The TCR CDR3 first-round RT-PCR relied on the HTBI primer set. TCRdb processed the multiplex PCR reads anew with MiXCR; each CDR3 protein has one entry. The sample has around 540,000 distinct CDR3 sequences; around 46% are singletons. The sequenced material came from peripheral blood or thyroid tissue (not recorded which). The receptors originated from a woman between 18 and 29 years old with Graves' hyperthyroidism.

This chain links TRBV20-1 with TRBJ1-5; TRBD1 is a possible D gene (6 bases). Between the trimmed V and J ends, which lost 0 bases and 11 bases, there was a span of 20 bases. The V gene's germline CDR1 is DFQATT and CDR2 SNEGSKA (reference sequence). The CDR3 loop spans 15 amino acids. This CDR3 reads CSARDSGGRGKAQHF. CDR3 nucleotides: TGCAGTGCTAGAGATAGTGGGGGCCGCGGTAAGGCCCAGCATTTT.

This clonotype was recorded only once. Possible read error: a much larger clone is one base away. The chain combines TRBV7-9 with TRBJ1-1; no firm D call. Germline V lookup: CDR1 SEHNR, CDR2 FQNEAQ (reference sequence). CDR3 length equals 12 residues. The CDR3 coding sequence is TGTGCCGGCAGCTGGATCGGGAGTGAAGCTTTCTTT. Translating it yields CAGSWIGSEAFF. Looking up the rest from reference TRBV7-9 and TRBJ1-1 gives the full variable domain: DTGVSQNPRHKITKRGQNVTFRCDPISEHNRLYWYRQTLGQGPEFLTYFQNEAQLEKSRLLSDRFSAERPKGSFSTLEIQRTEQGDSAMYLCAGSWIGSEAFFGQGTRLTVV.

This clonotype was counted at least ten times. The genes are TRBV9 and TRBJ1-1; D call uncertain. From germline, CDR1 is SGDLS and CDR2 YYNGEE. Trimming took 5 bases from V and 5 from J, leaving 22 bases between them. This CDR3 has 16 amino acids. The DNA for the CDR3 is TGTGCCAGCAGTACCCGGGCGAACAGTCGAGGGACTGAAGCTTTCTTT. Its protein is CASSTRANSRGTEAFF.

The chain uses TRBV2 and TRBJ2-3; 9 nucleotides match TRBD1. The length of the CDR3 is 12 residues. Germline-derived CDR1 and CDR2 are SNHLY and FYNNEI. Trimming at V came to 5 bases and at J to 9 bases, leaving 3 bases not matched to a gene. The DNA of the CDR3 is TGTGCCAGCAGTAAGACAGGGGGAACGCAGTATTTT. It translates to CASSKTGGTQYF.

This clonotype was counted once. The chain links TRBV9 to TRBJ1-3; D remains unclear. This CDR3 contains 12 residues. Per the germline V gene, CDR1 is SGDLS and CDR2 is YYNGEE. Trimming pared 6 bases from V and 3 bases from J, leaving 7 bases between. CDR3 residues: CASKEGGNTIYF. In DNA, the CDR3 is TGTGCCAGCAAGGAGGGTGGAAACACCATATATTTT.

V and J are TRBV25-1 and TRBJ2-7, with TRBD1 matching over 9 bases. CDR1 is MGHDK and CDR2 is SYGVNS in the germline V gene. The J segment lost 5 bases and the V segment lost 6 bases, leaving 8 bases of the junction unmatched. The CDR3 sequence is 14 residues long. The CDR3 DNA reads TGTGCCAGCAGCCAAGGGACAGGGCTGAACGAGCAGTACTTC. Protein: CASSQGTGLNEQYF.

The J gene is TRBJ2-7, the V gene TRBV29-1; 9 nucleotides match TRBD1. With V trimmed by 1 base and J by 3 bases, 4 bases remained unmatched. The germline V gene has CDR1 SQVTM and CDR2 ANQGSEA. The CDR3 consists of 14 residues. This CDR3 reads CSVEGTGVYYEQYF. DNA of the CDR3: TGCAGCGTTGAAGGGACAGGGGTATACTACGAGCAGTACTTC.

This clonotype was seen repeatedly, ten times or more. The V call is TRBV29-1, the J call TRBJ1-2; D is unresolved. CDR1 is SQVTM and CDR2 is ANQGSEA in the germline V gene. CDR3 size: 13 residues. Trimming removed 0 bases from V and 6 bases from J, with 11 bases in between. CDR3 loop: CSVEDRQDHGYTF. In DNA form, the CDR3 reads TGCAGCGTTGAAGATCGGCAAGACCATGGCTACACCTTC.

This rearrangement joins TRBV29-1 to TRBJ1-4; D possibly corresponds to TRBD1 (5 bases). Trimming cost V 4 bases and J 5 bases, with 11 bases left between them. The CDR3 sequence is 13 residues long. Germline-derived CDR1 and CDR2 are SQVTM and ANQGSEA. CDR3 DNA sequence: TGCAGCGTTGCCAGTAAGGGGAATGAAAAACTGTTTTTT. This encodes CSVASKGNEKLFF.

Here the CDR3 DNA reads TGTGCCAGCAGCTTAGACTATCCTGGAAACACCATATATTTT. It translates to CASSLDYPGNTIYF. The chain is built from TRBV11-1 and TRBJ1-3; D is unresolved. This CDR3 is built from 14 residues. The V end lost 1 base, the J end lost 2 bases, and 6 bases lay between the germline ends. Per the germline V gene, CDR1 is SGHAT and CDR2 is FQDESV (reference sequence). The whole variable domain, filled in from reference TRBV11-1 and TRBJ1-3, reads EAEVAQSPRYKITEKSQAVAFWCDPISGHATLYWYRQILGQGPELLVQFQDESVVDDSQLPKDRFSAERLKGVDSTLKIQPAELGDSAMYLCASSLDYPGNTIYFGEGSWLTVV.

The chain couples TRBV7-8 to TRBJ2-7; D possibly matches TRBD1 or TRBD2 (5 bases each). CDR3 length: 15 residues. Germline V gives CDR1 SGHVS, CDR2 FQNEAQ. V shed 6 bases and J shed 0 bases, with 15 bases lying between them. The CDR3 loop reads CASSSLGPSSYEQYF. CDR3 DNA sequence: TGTGCCAGCAGTTCCTTGGGACCGAGCTCCTACGAGCAGTACTTC.

The chain joins TRBV29-1 to TRBJ1-2, with TRBD1 matching over 8 bases. Losses at the gene ends were 4 bases for V and 0 bases for J; bases not matched to a gene: 10. CDR3 size: 16 residues. Per the germline V gene, CDR1 is SQVTM and CDR2 is ANQGSEA. CDR3 nucleotides: TGCAGCGTTGCAGGGGGCCAGGGGGCGGCTAACTATGGCTACACCTTC. Translation gives CSVAGGQGAANYGYTF.

The chain carries TRBV2 and TRBJ1-2; 7 nucleotides align to TRBD1. Trimming removed 9 bases from V and 7 bases from J; junction bases left unmatched: 8. The CDR3 covers 12 residues. Germline CDR1 SNHLY, CDR2 FYNNEI. CDR3 in DNA: TGTGCCAGTGCTACCGACAGGGTTGGCTACACCTTC. This codes for CASATDRVGYTF.

For this clonotype: Since the CDR3 does not end with the conserved phenylalanine or tryptophan, this likely comes from a read error. The DNA is omitted, as the CDR3 cannot be located on it reliably, and the CDR3 follows TCRdb's listing. The chain employs TRBV7-2 and TRBJ1-4; the DNA was not compared with TRBD1, the D call given in the table. Ends included, the CDR3 has 9 residues. The V gene's germline CDR1 is SGHTA and CDR2 FQGNSA. The CDR3 loop is CASSPGQAY.

The chain has TRBV24-1 and TRBJ2-5, with 9 bases identical to TRBD1. CDR3 length equals 18 residues. In germline, CDR1 is KGHDR, CDR2 SFDVKD. The junction had 15 bases not matched to a gene; V was cut back by 3 bases and J by 5 bases. The CDR3 spells CATSDPNPVTGGGETQYF. DNA of the CDR3: TGTGCCACCAGTGATCCTAACCCGGTGACAGGGGGTGGGGAGACCCAGTACTTC.

This clonotype was counted between two and nine times. The V gene is TRBV7-2, the J gene TRBJ2-7, with 8 bases fitting TRBD2. Losses at the gene ends were 2 bases for V and 2 bases for J; bases not matched to a gene: 8. The CDR3 length is 16 residues. The V gene's germline CDR1 is SGHTA and CDR2 FQGNSA. DNA of the CDR3: TGTGCCAGCAGCTTAAGCGCGGGAGGACGGGCCTACGAGCAGTACTTC. Encoded protein: CASSLSAGGRAYEQYF.

The rearrangement uses TRBV19 and TRBJ1-1; a possible D gene is TRBD1 (6 bases). Germline lookup yields CDR1 LNHDA and CDR2 SQIVND (reference sequence). V was clipped by 8 bases and J by 4 bases, with 14 bases between them. The length of the CDR3 is 13 residues. The CDR3 sequence: CASQLGAGTEAFF. The CDR3 DNA sequence: TGTGCCAGTCAATTGGGGGCAGGCACTGAAGCTTTCTTT. Combining the CDR3 with reference TRBV19 and TRBJ1-1 gives the whole variable domain DGGITQSPKYLFRKEGQNVTLSCEQNLNHDAMYWYRQDPGQGLRLIYYSQIVNDFQKGDIAEGYSVSREKKESFPLTVTSAQKNPTAFYLCASQLGAGTEAFFGQGTRLTVV.

The chain combines TRBV25-1 with TRBJ2-7; 7 nucleotides match TRBD2. J lost 2 bases, V lost 4 bases, and 8 bases had no gene match. In germline, CDR1 is MGHDK, CDR2 SYGVNS. CDR3 length equals 15 residues. In DNA form, the CDR3 reads TGTGCCAGCAGTGTAACCGGGAGCGGGGCCTACGAGCAGTACTTC. Protein product: CASSVTGSGAYEQYF.

This clonotype was counted at least ten times. The chain links TRBV5-8 to TRBJ1-1; D is unclear. There are 11 residues in the CDR3. Germline CDR1 reads SGHTS; CDR2 reads YDEGEE. V lost 3 bases, J lost 11 bases, and 11 bases lay in between. The CDR3 spells CASSSLNQAFF. CDR3 bases: TGTGCCAGCAGCTCATTAAACCAGGCTTTCTTT. Supplemented by reference TRBV5-8 and TRBJ1-1, the full variable domain reads EAGVTQSPTHLIKTRGQQATLRCSPISGHTSVYWYQQALGLGLQFLLWYDEGEERNRGNFPPRFSGRQFPNYSSELNVNALELEDSALYLCASSSLNQAFFGQGTRLTVV.

This clonotype has ten or more counts. This CDR3 is CAISGRTNSPLHF. The CDR3 DNA reads as TGTGCCATCAGTGGACGGACAAATTCACCCCTCCACTTT. The V call is TRBV10-3, the J call TRBJ1-6; TRBD1 might be the D (5 bases). The CDR3 loop spans 13 amino acids. Trimming shortened V by 4 bases and J by 7 bases, and 8 bases separated the two germline ends. CDR1 is ENHRY and CDR2 is SYGVKD in the germline V gene.